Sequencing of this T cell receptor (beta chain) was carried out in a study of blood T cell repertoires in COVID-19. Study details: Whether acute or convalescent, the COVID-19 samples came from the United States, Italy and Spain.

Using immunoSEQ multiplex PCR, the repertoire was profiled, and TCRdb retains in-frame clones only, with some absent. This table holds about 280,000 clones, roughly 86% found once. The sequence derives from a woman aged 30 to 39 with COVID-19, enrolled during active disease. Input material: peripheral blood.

CDR3 region: CATRGPEAFF. CDR3 sequence (DNA): TGTGCCACCCGAGGTCCTGAAGCTTTCTTT. The chain carries TRBV19 and TRBJ1-1; D unresolved. V was shortened by 10 bases and J by 6 bases, with 9 bases between the two germline ends. The CDR3 is made up of 10 amino acids. Germline CDR1 LNHDA, CDR2 SQIVND (reference sequence).